These 9 T cell receptor beta chains were sequenced from one sample in a study of blood T cell repertoires in COVID-19. The assay was immunoSEQ multiplex PCR, and TCRdb's table has in-frame clones only and misses some. This table holds about 120,000 clones, less than 85% found once. The sequenced material came from peripheral blood. Every receptor here comes from a human donor in a cohort sampled during active COVID-19.

In its sample, this clone was seen once. The chain employs TRBV19 and TRBJ2-2, with D tentatively TRBD1 (5 bases). The CDR3 is 16 amino acids. Germline CDR1 LNHDA, CDR2 SQIVND (reference sequence). The germline V and J ends were trimmed by 7 bases and 4 bases, with 19 bases remaining between them. The CDR3 spells CASTARRGSGTGELFF. CDR3 bases: TGTGCCAGTACCGCGCGTAGGGGATCGGGCACCGGGGAGCTGTTTTTT.

This clone was seen only once. The chain links TRBV11-1 to TRBJ2-7; the match to TRBD2 covers 8 bases. The CDR3 has 15 amino acids. V shed 5 bases and J 2 bases; nucleotides not matched to a gene: 8. Germline-derived CDR1 and CDR2 are SGHAT and FQDESV (reference sequence). CDR3 residues: CASSPGGALPYEQYF. The CDR3 nucleotides are TGTGCCAGCAGCCCGGGAGGGGCCCTTCCCTACGAGCAGTACTTC.

This sequence joins TRBV6-2 or TRBV6-3 and TRBJ1-6, with 7 bases matching TRBD1. V lost 3 bases, J lost 8 bases, and 10 bases stayed unmatched. This CDR3 is built from 16 residues. Germline CDR1 reads MNHEY; CDR2 reads SVGEGT. The CDR3 bases are TGTGCCAGCAGTTATTCTTGGGACAGAGTCGATTCACCCCTCCACTTT. It yields the protein CASSYSWDRVDSPLHF.

A single count supports this clone. The CDR3 nucleotides read TGCGCCAGCAGCAGGGACTTTAACTCCTACGAGCAGTACTTC. It translates to CASSRDFNSYEQYF. The chain couples TRBV4-3 to TRBJ2-7; tentatively, D is TRBD2 (6 bases). The V end lost 5 bases, the J end lost 0 bases, and 11 bases lay between the germline ends. This CDR3 spans 14 amino acids. CDR1 and CDR2 from the germline V gene are LGHNA and YSLEER.

The sample holds one count of this clone. The J gene is TRBJ2-7, the V gene TRBV6-5; 8 nucleotides align to TRBD1. Unmatched junction bases numbered 7, after V lost 6 bases and J lost 6 bases. Germline CDR1 is MNHEY and CDR2 is SVGAGI. The CDR3 runs to 13 residues. The CDR3 DNA reads TGTGCCAGCAGCGCTGACAGGGGAACCGAGCAGTACTTC. The encoded protein is CASSADRGTEQYF.

The rearrangement joins TRBV12-3 or TRBV12-4 to TRBJ1-1, with D possibly being TRBD1 (5 bases). The CDR3 is 13 amino acids. The germline V and J ends were trimmed by 3 bases and 4 bases, with 9 bases remaining between them. CDR3 region: CASSFGQSTEAFF. CDR3 coding DNA: TGTGCCAGCAGTTTTGGACAAAGCACTGAAGCTTTCTTT.

This chain joins TRBV9 and TRBJ1-1; TRBD1 matches at 7 bases. The length of the CDR3 is 15 residues. V lost 4 bases, J lost 4 bases, and 10 bases stayed unmatched. Germline CDR1 SGDLS, CDR2 YYNGEE. The CDR3 DNA is TGTGCCAGCAGCCCTAGGGGGACAGAGAGCACTGAAGCTTTCTTT. As protein: CASSPRGTESTEAFF.

CDR3 sequence (DNA): TGTGCCAGCAGCTCTCCGGACAGGGGCGAGCAGTACTTC. This translates into CASSSPDRGEQYF. The chain combines TRBV11-3 with TRBJ2-7, with 9 bases that match TRBD1. From germline, CDR1 is SGHNT and CDR2 YENEEA. V shed 4 bases and J 6 bases; nucleotides not matched to a gene: 4. This CDR3 is built from 13 residues.

This chain links TRBV7-2 with TRBJ2-3, with D hard to call. This CDR3 region has 15 residues. CDR1 and CDR2 (germline): SGHTA, FQGNSA. Trimming left V 2 bases short and J 7 bases short, with 16 bases between. CDR3 nucleotides: TGTGCCAGCAGCTTATACCCTGATATGCAGTATACGCAGTATTTT. As protein: CASSLYPDMQYTQYF.